The 17 T cell receptor beta chains reported below all come from one sample, sequenced in a study of blood T cell repertoires in COVID-19. Clones were sequenced by immunoSEQ multiplex PCR, and TCRdb holds only the in-frame ones, with some missing. The table shows hundreds of thousands of clones, with 86% occurring only once. The sequenced sample consisted of peripheral blood. These TCRs come from a man older than 75 with acute or convalescent COVID-19.

This clone was detected only a few times. The rearrangement joins TRBV9 to TRBJ2-2; 9 bases agree with TRBD1. This CDR3 is built from 16 residues. V shed 3 bases, J shed 6 bases, and the junction held 9 bases outside the gene matches. Germline loops: CDR1 SGDLS, CDR2 YYNGEE. CDR3 DNA: TGTGCCAGCAGCGCCCGGGGACAGGGAGGGGCCGGGGAGCTGTTTTTT. It codes for CASSARGQGGAGELFF.

This clone was recorded only once. This chain links TRBV19 with TRBJ2-2, with 7 bases identical to TRBD2. CDR3 length: 18 residues. The V and J ends lost 3 bases and 1 base, in that order; junction bases with no gene match: 11. Germline lookup yields CDR1 LNHDA and CDR2 SQIVND (reference sequence). The DNA for the CDR3 is TGTGCCAGTAGTATTAAGAAAAGGGCTAGCGGGAACACCGGGGAGCTGTTTTTT. This sequence encodes CASSIKKRASGNTGELFF. The entire variable domain, with the rest obtained from reference TRBV19 and TRBJ2-2, is as follows: DGGITQSPKYLFRKEGQNVTLSCEQNLNHDAMYWYRQDPGQGLRLIYYSQIVNDFQKGDIAEGYSVSREKKESFPLTVTSAQKNPTAFYLCASSIKKRASGNTGELFFGEGSRLTVL.

The rearrangement joins TRBV2 to TRBJ2-5; TRBD1 might be the D (5 bases). Germline values: CDR1 SNHLY, CDR2 FYNNEI. The CDR3 extends over 13 amino acids. Trimming took 8 bases from V and 2 from J, leaving 12 bases between them. DNA of the CDR3: TGTGCCAGCCACCGAGACAGACAAGAGACCCAGTACTTC. Protein sequence: CASHRDRQETQYF.

The chain has TRBV9 and TRBJ2-1; D perhaps matches TRBD2 (7 bases). Trimming removed 1 base at V and 4 bases at J, with 15 bases between. The CDR3 contains 16 residues. The germline V gene has CDR1 SGDLS and CDR2 YYNGEE. The CDR3 DNA sequence: TGTGCCAGCAGCGTATTCGGGGGAGGGGGATACAATGAGCAGTTCTTC. Protein product: CASSVFGGGGYNEQFF.

This clone was picked up one time. CDR3 sequence: CASSIDRIRGMNTEAFF. CDR3 bases: TGTGCCAGTAGTATAGATCGGATAAGGGGGATGAACACTGAAGCTTTCTTT. J is TRBJ1-1 and V is TRBV19, with D maybe TRBD1 (6 bases). V was pared by 0 bases and J by 0 bases, with 14 bases between. Germline CDR1 and CDR2: LNHDA and SQIVND (reference sequence). The CDR3 extends over 17 amino acids.

Details on this clone: One end of the junction varies from germline; a read error may be responsible. This rearrangement joins TRBV18 to TRBJ2-7; 8 nucleotides align to TRBD1. The germline V gene has CDR1 KGHSH and CDR2 LQKENI. CDR3 size: 16 residues. Here the CDR3 DNA reads TGTGCCAGCTCCCCACGGCGTACAGGGGGGCCCTACGAGCAGTACTTC. Its protein is CASSPRRTGGPYEQYF.

The chain employs TRBV29-1 and TRBJ1-5; 7 bases map to TRBD1. The CDR3 runs 12 residues. The germline gives CDR1 SQVTM, CDR2 ANQGSEA. Losses at the gene ends were 6 bases for V and 7 bases for J; bases not matched to a gene: 6. The CDR3 DNA reads as TGCAGCGTCCGACAGGGAGGACAGCCCCAGCATTTT. This translates into CSVRQGGQPQHF. Full variable domain (rest looked up from reference TRBV29-1 and TRBJ1-5): SAVISQKPSRDICQRGTSLTIQCQVDSQVTMMFWYRQQPGQSLTLIATANQGSEATYESGFVIDKFPISRPNLTFSTLTVSNMSPEDSSIYLCSVRQGGQPQHFGDGTRLSIL.

The chain is built from TRBV7-3 and TRBJ2-2; TRBD2 aligns across 10 bases. The CDR3 has 18 residues. After removal of 2 bases from V and 0 bases from J, the junction contained 6 bases not matched to a gene. Germline V gene sequence: CDR1 SGHTA, CDR2 FQGTGA. The CDR3 coding sequence is TGTGCCAGCAGCTTAGGGACTAGCGCGTTCGCGAACACCGGGGAGCTGTTTTTT. Residues: CASSLGTSAFANTGELFF.

V and J are TRBV9 and TRBJ2-2, with a possible D match to TRBD1 (6 bases). V shed 3 bases and J shed 0 bases, with 15 bases lying between them. This CDR3 spans 17 amino acids. Per germline, CDR1 SGDLS and CDR2 YYNGEE. CDR3 DNA: TGTGCCAGCAGCGATGACGTCCGGGACACGAACACCGGGGAGCTGTTTTTT. Residues: CASSDDVRDTNTGELFF.

This clone has just one count. The chain couples TRBV30 to TRBJ1-5; D is uncertain. Trimming stripped 2 bases from V and 3 bases from J, with 8 bases between. The CDR3 covers 13 residues. Germline-derived CDR1 and CDR2 are GTSNPN and SVGIG (reference sequence). This CDR3 reads CAWSTGPNQPQHF. As DNA, the CDR3 is TGTGCCTGGAGTACGGGTCCCAATCAGCCCCAGCATTTT.

This chain connects TRBV6-5 to TRBJ2-5; D might be TRBD2 (5 bases). Deletions cut 6 bases from V and 2 bases from J, with 13 bases between. CDR1 and CDR2 (germline): MNHEY, SVGAGI. The CDR3 is 14 amino acids. DNA of the CDR3: TGTGCCAGCAGGAGGGCGGCAGGTCAAGAGACCCAGTACTTC. Protein: CASRRAAGQETQYF.

The CDR3 protein is CASSVDGGLAKNIQYF. As DNA, the CDR3 is TGTGCCAGCAGCGTAGACGGGGGACTAGCCAAAAACATTCAGTACTTC. The rearrangement uses TRBV9 and TRBJ2-4; D might be TRBD2 (6 bases). V dropped 0 bases and J dropped 0 bases, with 10 bases sitting between them. The V gene's germline CDR1 is SGDLS and CDR2 YYNGEE. This CDR3 has 16 residues.

Turning to this clone: At one end the junction does not follow the germline gene, possibly because of a read error. V gene TRBV19 combines with J gene TRBJ1-2, with 8 bases identical to TRBD1. Germline V gene lookup returns CDR1 LNHDA and CDR2 SQIVND (reference sequence). The CDR3 has 14 amino acids. The CDR3 sequence is CASSIGQGWSFLFF. The CDR3 DNA reads TGTGCCAGTAGTATTGGACAGGGATGGTCCTTCTTATTCTTC.

V is TRBV12-3 or TRBV12-4 and J is TRBJ1-1; TRBD1 agrees at 8 bases. Losses at the gene ends were 7 bases for V and 5 bases for J; bases not matched to a gene: 6. The CDR3 length is 13 residues. DNA of the CDR3: TGTGCCAGCACCTACAGGGGGGGAACTGAAGCTTTCTTT. Translation: CASTYRGGTEAFF.

The J gene is TRBJ2-3, the V gene TRBV19; D perhaps matches TRBD2 (6 bases). CDR1 and CDR2 (germline): LNHDA, SQIVND (reference sequence). The CDR3 sequence is 14 residues long. Trimming shortened V by 7 bases and J by 2 bases, and 13 bases separated the two germline ends. CDR3 DNA: TGTGCCAGTAACGCGGGAACTTTCACAGATACGCAGTATTTT. Its protein is CASNAGTFTDTQYF. Full variable domain (rest looked up from reference TRBV19 and TRBJ2-3): DGGITQSPKYLFRKEGQNVTLSCEQNLNHDAMYWYRQDPGQGLRLIYYSQIVNDFQKGDIAEGYSVSREKKESFPLTVTSAQKNPTAFYLCASNAGTFTDTQYFGPGTRLTVL.

The chain carries TRBV7-2 and TRBJ1-2, with a possible D match to TRBD1 (5 bases). The V and J ends lost 5 bases and 4 bases respectively, with 14 bases between them. Germline assignment: CDR1 SGHTA and CDR2 FQGNSA. The CDR3 is made up of 14 amino acids. The CDR3 is CASSHGQGSYGYTF. For the CDR3, the DNA is TGTGCCAGCAGCCATGGACAAGGCAGCTATGGCTACACCTTC. The variable domain in full, completed from reference TRBV7-2 and TRBJ1-2, reads GAGVSQSPSNKVTEKGKDVELRCDPISGHTALYWYRQSLGQGLEFLIYFQGNSAPDKSGLPSDRFSAERTGGSVSTLTIQRTQQEDSAVYLCASSHGQGSYGYTFGSGTRLTVV.

This chain uses TRBV28 with TRBJ2-7; D is uncertain. The germline V and J ends were trimmed by 3 bases and 2 bases, with 8 bases remaining between them. The CDR3 totals 13 residues. Germline CDR1 reads MDHEN; CDR2 reads SYDVKM. The CDR3 loop reads CASSFPPAYEQYF. The CDR3 coding sequence is TGTGCCAGCAGTTTTCCCCCGGCCTACGAGCAGTACTTC.